The 18 T cell receptor beta chains presented below share a single source sample, sequenced in a study of cytomegalovirus exposure and HLA in healthy donors. Primers for the PCR totalled 60 Vbeta and 13 Jbeta. Generated by immunoSEQ multiplex PCR, the TCRdb table keeps only in-frame clones and is missing some. The repertoire holds about 90,000 clones, with roughly 58% as singletons. The sample taken for sequencing was PBMCs. The receptor source for this set is a woman aged 25 to 39 in good health and CMV-seropositive.

The rearrangement uses TRBV6-1 and TRBJ2-7, with a weak D call TRBD1 (5 bases). V lost 6 bases, J lost 1 base, and 16 bases lay in between. Germline values: CDR1 MNHNS, CDR2 SASEGT. The CDR3 is 15 residues long. CDR3 residues: CASSNHNGASYEQYF. The CDR3 nucleotides read TGTGCCAGCAGCAATCATAATGGGGCGTCCTACGAGCAGTACTTC.

This sequence joins TRBV27 and TRBJ2-5; D not resolved. This CDR3 has 13 residues. V was trimmed by 6 bases and J by 5 bases, leaving 13 bases between them. Germline CDR1 and CDR2: MNHEY and SMNVEV (reference sequence). This CDR3 is CASRKKRRETQYF. CDR3 in DNA: TGTGCCAGCAGAAAAAAAAGGCGGGAGACCCAGTACTTC.

The sample holds one count of this clone. J is TRBJ2-5 and V is TRBV11-3; 11 bases agree with TRBD2. Per the germline V gene, CDR1 is SGHNT and CDR2 is YENEEA. The V gene end was trimmed by 0 bases and the J gene end by 5 bases; junction bases not matched to a gene: 11. CDR3 length equals 18 residues. CDR3 amino acids: CASSLEGGRLAGLETQYF. In nucleotides, the CDR3 is TGTGCCAGCAGCTTAGAAGGCGGGAGACTAGCGGGGCTGGAGACCCAGTACTTC.

The chain has TRBV10-2 and TRBJ1-2; TRBD1 aligns across 8 bases. Per germline, CDR1 WSHSY and CDR2 SAAADI. This CDR3 is 13 amino acids long. Unmatched junction bases numbered 6, after V lost 6 bases and J lost 6 bases. The CDR3 region is CASSDRGGDGYTF. The CDR3 region has the DNA TGCGCCAGCAGCGACAGGGGAGGTGATGGCTACACCTTC.

The chain links TRBV4-1 to TRBJ2-4; 7 nucleotides align to TRBD2. The germline CDR1 and CDR2 sequences are MGHRA and YSYEKL. V shed 1 base and J 9 bases; nucleotides not matched to a gene: 12. The length of the CDR3 is 16 residues. CDR3 residues: CASSQVSGLGVGIQYF. DNA of the CDR3: TGCGCCAGCAGCCAAGTCTCTGGACTAGGAGTTGGCATTCAGTACTTC.

The chain combines TRBV2 with TRBJ2-7; TRBD1 is a possible D gene (6 bases). Trimming cost V 5 bases and J 2 bases, with 10 bases left between them. Germline-derived CDR1 and CDR2 are SNHLY and FYNNEI. This CDR3 has 13 residues. This CDR3 reads CASSSGQTYEQYF. The CDR3 DNA reads TGTGCCAGCAGTTCCGGACAGACCTACGAGCAGTACTTC. Looking up the rest from reference TRBV2 and TRBJ2-7 gives the full variable domain: EPEVTQTPSHQVTQMGQEVILRCVPISNHLYFYWYRQILGQKVEFLVSFYNNEISEKSEIFDDQFSVERPDGSNFTLKIRSTKLEDSAMYFCASSSGQTYEQYFGPGTRLTVT.

The rearrangement joins TRBV7-9 to TRBJ1-6; D possibly corresponds to TRBD1 (6 bases). The V end lost 4 bases, the J end lost 9 bases, and 13 bases lay between the germline ends. Looked up from germline, CDR1 is SEHNR and CDR2 is FQNEAQ (reference sequence). The CDR3 has 14 residues. Written as DNA, the CDR3 is TGTGCCAGCAGCTCTCAGGGGAAAGCTTCACCCCTCCACTTT. Its protein is CASSSQGKASPLHF.

The chain is built from TRBV9 and TRBJ2-5; D is unresolved. The tail of the sequence fits TRBJ2-7 better, so the J call may be wrong. This CDR3 has 14 residues. Per the germline V gene, CDR1 is SGDLS and CDR2 is YYNGEE. The chain's CDR3 is CASSFTLGDYEQYF. The CDR3 DNA is TGTGCCAGCAGCTTCACCCTTGGGGACTACGAGCAGTACTTC.

V usage is TRBV6-5 and J usage is TRBJ2-1; 16 positions agree with TRBD2. The ends lost 7 bases at V and 5 bases at J; junction bases unmatched: 2. Germline values: CDR1 MNHEY, CDR2 SVGAGI. CDR3 size: 15 residues. CDR3 in amino acids: CASTGTSGGDNEQFF. Written as DNA, the CDR3 is TGTGCCAGCACCGGGACTAGCGGGGGGGACAATGAGCAGTTCTTC.

The chain carries TRBV5-6 and TRBJ1-6; D gene unclear. Between the trimmed V and J ends, which lost 2 bases and 8 bases, there was a span of 11 bases. Germline-derived CDR1 and CDR2 are SGHDT and YYEEEE. This CDR3 contains 14 residues. Here the CDR3 reads CASSFAGGDSPLHF. DNA for the CDR3: TGTGCCAGCAGCTTCGCCGGAGGTGATTCACCCCTCCACTTT.

On this clone itself: Germline and junction disagree at one end, which may indicate a read error. This chain links TRBV7-9 with TRBJ1-4; D call uncertain. Per germline, CDR1 SEHNR and CDR2 FQNEAQ (reference sequence). The CDR3 sequence is 12 residues long. The CDR3 DNA sequence: TGTTCCAGCAGTAATACAGCAGGTGGACTGTTTTTT. Translation gives CSSSNTAGGLFF.

The rearrangement links TRBV30 to TRBJ2-3; 9 nucleotides agree with TRBD2. V lost 4 bases and J lost 3; bases outside the gene matches: 5. Germline CDR1 GTSNPN, CDR2 SVGIG (reference sequence). The CDR3 covers 14 residues. Here the CDR3 reads CAWNFLAGTDTQYF. The CDR3 region has the DNA TGTGCCTGGAATTTCCTAGCGGGGACAGATACGCAGTATTTT.

By share, this clone counts as medium-sized. For the CDR3, the DNA is TGCGCCAGCAGCCGGACAGGGGGGGACACCATATATTTT. Protein product: CASSRTGGDTIYF. The rearrangement uses TRBV4-1 and TRBJ1-3; TRBD1 matches at 10 bases. The length of the CDR3 is 13 residues. From germline, CDR1 is MGHRA and CDR2 YSYEKL. Germline trimming cut 4 bases from V and 8 bases from J; bases unmatched to any gene: 2.

This clone turned up a few times. This rearrangement joins TRBV5-6 to TRBJ2-1; D is possibly TRBD2 (7 bases). The CDR3 covers 16 residues. CDR1 is SGHDT and CDR2 is YYEEEE in the germline V gene. V lost 2 bases to trimming and J lost 3 bases, with 15 bases between them. This CDR3 reads CASSFGGALGYNEQFF. The CDR3 DNA is TGTGCCAGCAGCTTTGGGGGGGCTCTGGGCTACAATGAGCAGTTCTTC.

This chain connects TRBV30 to TRBJ1-2; 9 positions agree with TRBD1. V shed 7 bases, J shed 8 bases, and the junction held 5 bases outside the gene matches. The CDR3 sequence is 11 residues long. Germline CDR1 is GTSNPN and CDR2 is SVGIG (reference sequence). DNA for the CDR3: TGTGCCTCCCGGACAGGGGCAGGCTACACCTTC. Translating it yields CASRTGAGYTF.

The chain carries TRBV7-2 and TRBJ1-4, with 8 bases aligning to TRBD1. Trimming cost V 8 bases and J 2 bases; bases outside gene matches: 10. CDR3 length equals 16 residues. In germline, CDR1 is SGHTA, CDR2 FQGNSA. CDR3 sequence: CASREAGGSTNEKLFF. CDR3 DNA sequence: TGTGCCAGCCGTGAGGCAGGGGGCTCGACTAATGAAAAACTGTTTTTT.

The chain joins TRBV13 to TRBJ2-7; D uncertain. CDR3 size: 13 residues. The V gene lost 2 bases and the J gene lost 3 bases, with 8 bases spanning the gap. Germline CDR1 is PRHDT and CDR2 is FYEKMQ (reference sequence). As DNA, the CDR3 is TGTGCCAGCAGCTTATCTGGGCGCTACGAGCAGTACTTC. The encoded protein is CASSLSGRYEQYF.

The rearrangement uses TRBV7-4 and TRBJ2-7; no definite D call. The CDR3 totals 12 residues. Between the trimmed V and J ends, which lost 2 bases and 1 base, there was a span of 3 bases. Looked up from germline, CDR1 is SGHVT and CDR2 is SQSDAQ. CDR3 loop: CASSLPSYEQYF. Written as DNA, the CDR3 is TGTGCCAGCAGCTTACCGTCCTACGAGCAGTACTTC. Using reference TRBV7-4 and TRBJ2-7 for the parts outside the CDR3, the full variable domain is GAGVSQSPRYKVAKRGRDVALRCDSISGHVTLYWYRQTLGQGSEVLTYSQSDAQRDKSGRPSGRFSAERPERSVSTLKIQRTEQGDSAVYLCASSLPSYEQYFGPGTRLTVT.